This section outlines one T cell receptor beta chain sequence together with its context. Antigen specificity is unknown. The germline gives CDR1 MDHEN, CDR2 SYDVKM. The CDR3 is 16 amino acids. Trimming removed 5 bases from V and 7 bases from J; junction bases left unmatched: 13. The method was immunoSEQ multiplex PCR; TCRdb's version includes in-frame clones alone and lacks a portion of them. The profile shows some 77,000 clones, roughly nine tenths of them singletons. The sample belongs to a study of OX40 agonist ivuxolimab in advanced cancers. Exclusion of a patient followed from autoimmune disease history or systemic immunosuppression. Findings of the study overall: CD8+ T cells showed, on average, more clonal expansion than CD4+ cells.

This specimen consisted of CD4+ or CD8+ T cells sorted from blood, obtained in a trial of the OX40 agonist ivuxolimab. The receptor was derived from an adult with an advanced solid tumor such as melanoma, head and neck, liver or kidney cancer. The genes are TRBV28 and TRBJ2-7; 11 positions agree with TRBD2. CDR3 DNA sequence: TGTGCCAGCAGTCGTCTAGCGGGAGGCCCCCCGTTTGAGCAGTACTTC. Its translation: CASSRLAGGPPFEQYF.